This T cell receptor (beta chain) came from a study of T cell changes during pregnancy in multiple sclerosis. The protocol was immunoSEQ multiplex PCR, while the TCRdb copy is restricted to in-frame clones and leaves out a portion. The sample consists of about 36,000 clones, about 91% of them appearing once. This CDR3 contains 14 residues. V lost 4 bases and J lost 5, with 12 bases in between. Germline V gene sequence: CDR1 LNHDA, CDR2 SQIVND (reference sequence). This specimen was CD8+ T cells from peripheral blood mononuclear cells, taken in the third trimester of pregnancy. This TCR was recovered from a female donor with multiple sclerosis, enrolled in a pregnancy study. This chain joins TRBV19 and TRBJ1-5; tentative D call: TRBD1 (5 bases). The CDR3 DNA reads as TGTGCCAGTAGTAGTAGGCAGGGCCATCAGCCCCAGCATTTT. Protein: CASSSRQGHQPQHF.